The 16 T cell receptor beta chains reported below all come from one sample, sequenced in a study of control samples from healthy donors and cancer patients. Profiling relied on immunoSEQ multiplex PCR, and the TCRdb table lists in-frame clones only, not all of them. The sample records roughly 45,000 clones, approximately 86% being singletons. The sample taken for sequencing was PBMCs. The origin of the receptors is a woman aged 45-60 years with lung cancer.

The chain uses TRBV19 and TRBJ1-6, with 7 bases that match TRBD1. Germline V gene sequence: CDR1 LNHDA, CDR2 SQIVND (reference sequence). CDR3 length: 15 amino acids. With V trimmed by 5 bases and J by 5 bases, 6 bases remained unmatched. The CDR3 is CASSERGQNNSPLHF. CDR3 DNA: TGTGCCAGTAGTGAAAGGGGACAGAATAATTCACCCCTCCACTTT.

This clone was seen once. The V gene is TRBV7-3, the J gene TRBJ2-7; a weak D match, TRBD2 (6 bases). CDR3 length: 21 residues. V lost 1 base and J lost 4, with 32 bases in between. Looked up from germline, CDR1 is SGHTA and CDR2 is FQGTGA. CDR3 in amino acids: CASSLRSGRSWTGIFEYEQYF. The CDR3 DNA sequence: TGTGCCAGCAGCTTAAGATCTGGGAGGTCGTGGACCGGGATTTTTGAATACGAGCAGTACTTC.

This clone has just a few counts. The rearrangement uses TRBV3-1 (or the pseudogene TRBV3-2) and TRBJ1-2; D is uncertain. V lost 3 bases and J lost 4, with 3 bases in between. Germline values: CDR1 LGHDT, CDR2 YNNKEL (reference sequence). The CDR3 runs 11 residues. The CDR3, as DNA: TGTGCCAGCAGCCACGGCTATGGCTACACCTTC. Protein product: CASSHGYGYTF.

The CDR3 DNA is TGCGCCAGCAGTGTACAGGGGTATGACTACGAGCAGTACTTC. It specifies CASSVQGYDYEQYF. V usage is TRBV5-1 and J usage is TRBJ2-7; 7 bases line up with TRBD1. V shed 5 bases, J shed 3 bases, and the junction held 8 bases outside the gene matches. The CDR3 extends over 14 amino acids. Germline loops: CDR1 SGHRS, CDR2 YFSETQ.

This clone has a handful of counts. The rearrangement links TRBV24-1 to TRBJ1-2, with 7 positions matching TRBD1. The V gene's germline CDR1 is KGHDR and CDR2 SFDVKD. With 6 bases clipped from V and 0 bases from J, the junction kept 3 bases outside the gene matches. This CDR3 has 14 residues. CDR3 in amino acids: CATSHGQANYGYTF. DNA for the CDR3: TGTGCCACCAGTCACGGACAGGCTAACTATGGCTACACCTTC.

The genes are TRBV24-1 and TRBJ2-2; 10 bases fit TRBD1. Germline V gives CDR1 KGHDR, CDR2 SFDVKD. The J segment lost 0 bases and the V segment lost 0 bases, leaving 9 bases of the junction unmatched. CDR3 length: 20 residues. The CDR3 spells CATSDLGGTGEGANTGELFF. CDR3 in DNA: TGTGCCACCAGTGATTTGGGGGGGACAGGGGAGGGAGCGAACACCGGGGAGCTGTTTTTT.

The chain carries TRBV6-5 and TRBJ2-5; D not certain. This CDR3 contains 14 residues. Germline loops: CDR1 MNHEY, CDR2 SVGAGI. The V gene lost 0 bases and the J gene lost 10 bases, with 15 bases spanning the gap. In nucleotides, the CDR3 is TGTGCCAGCAGTTACTCGTCCTACCTGGGTGTCCAGTACTTC. Translated, it gives CASSYSSYLGVQYF.

V is TRBV19 and J is TRBJ2-7, with 7 nucleotides matching TRBD1. Germline CDR1 and CDR2: LNHDA and SQIVND (reference sequence). The V and J ends lost 1 base and 3 bases, in that order; junction bases with no gene match: 6. This CDR3 is 15 amino acids long. The CDR3 nucleotides are TGTGCCAGTAGTATAGTGGGGCAGGGGGACTACGAGCAGTACTTC. Protein sequence: CASSIVGQGDYEQYF.

The chain uses TRBV6-6 and TRBJ2-2; possible D gene TRBD2, 7 bases. The V gene lost 6 bases and the J gene lost 7 bases, with 18 bases spanning the gap. CDR1 and CDR2 (germline): MNHNY, SVGAGI (reference sequence). The CDR3 contains 15 residues. CDR3 amino acids: CASRRGGASFGELFF. CDR3 nucleotides: TGTGCCAGCAGGAGAGGGGGGGCGAGTTTCGGGGAGCTGTTTTTT.

The J gene is TRBJ2-1, the V gene TRBV2, with TRBD2 as a possible D gene (5 bases). This CDR3 region has 14 residues. Trimming pared 2 bases from V and 4 bases from J, leaving 9 bases between. Per germline, CDR1 SNHLY and CDR2 FYNNEI. The CDR3 DNA reads TGTGCCAGCAGTGAACTAGCAGCATACAATGAGCAGTTCTTC. It yields the protein CASSELAAYNEQFF.

J is TRBJ1-1 and V is TRBV4-3; 7 positions match TRBD1. After removal of 3 bases from V and 6 bases from J, the junction contained 1 base not matched to a gene. The CDR3 is 12 residues long. Germline loops: CDR1 LGHNA, CDR2 YSLEER. The CDR3 region has the DNA TGCGCCAGCAGCCAGACAGGGTCTGAAGCTTTCTTT. This encodes CASSQTGSEAFF.

The V and J genes are TRBV28 and TRBJ1-2, with 8 bases identical to TRBD1. V lost 6 bases to trimming and J lost 4 bases; unmatched junction nucleotides: 10. The length of the CDR3 is 15 residues. Germline CDR1 reads MDHEN; CDR2 reads SYDVKM. CDR3: CASRPPGTGVYGYTF. The CDR3 DNA follows: TGTGCCAGCAGGCCCCCCGGGACAGGAGTCTATGGCTACACCTTC.

The chain recombines TRBV15 with TRBJ1-1; weak D call: TRBD1 (5 bases). Trimming left V 5 bases short and J 0 bases short, with 13 bases between. There are 15 residues in the CDR3. Germline CDR1 LNHNV, CDR2 YYDKDF (reference sequence). This chain's CDR3 is CATSSGGFLNTEAFF. The CDR3 DNA reads TGTGCCACCAGCTCCGGGGGGTTTTTGAACACTGAAGCTTTCTTT.

This CDR3 reads CASHRGQLNTGELFF. For the CDR3, the DNA is TGTGCCAGCCATAGGGGACAGCTAAACACCGGGGAGCTGTTTTTT. This chain connects TRBV27 to TRBJ2-2; TRBD1 agrees at 7 bases. V shed 8 bases, J shed 2 bases, and the junction held 8 bases outside the gene matches. This CDR3 contains 15 residues. Germline loops: CDR1 MNHEY, CDR2 SMNVEV (reference sequence).

DNA of the CDR3: TGTGCCAGCAGCCAAAGGTCCCAGGGGGCCAAAAACATTCAGTACTTC. Translated: CASSQRSQGAKNIQYF. J is TRBJ2-4 and V is TRBV3-1 (or the pseudogene TRBV3-2); tentatively, D is TRBD1 (6 bases). The CDR3 loop spans 16 amino acids. The germline CDR1 and CDR2 sequences are LGHDT and YNNKEL (reference sequence). The V gene lost 2 bases and the J gene lost 1 base, with 12 bases spanning the gap.

This clone was observed a few times. V gene TRBV1 combines with J gene TRBJ1-1; TRBD1 was called by the table and not checked on the DNA. TRBV1 is noted as a pseudogene. The CDR3 has 16 amino acids. CDR3 protein: CTSSQVTGVKDTEAFF. CDR3 in DNA: TGCACCAGCAGCCAAGTGACAGGGGTCAAGGACACTGAAGCTTTCTTT.